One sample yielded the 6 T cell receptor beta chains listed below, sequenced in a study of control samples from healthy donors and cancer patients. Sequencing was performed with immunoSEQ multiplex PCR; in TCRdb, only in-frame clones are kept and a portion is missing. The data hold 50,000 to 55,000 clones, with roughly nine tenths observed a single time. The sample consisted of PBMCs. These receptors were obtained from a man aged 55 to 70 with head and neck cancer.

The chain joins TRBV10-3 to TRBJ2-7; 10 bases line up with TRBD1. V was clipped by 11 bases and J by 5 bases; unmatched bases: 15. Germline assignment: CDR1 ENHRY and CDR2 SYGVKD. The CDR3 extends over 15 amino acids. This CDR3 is CASLPRIGTGDEQYF. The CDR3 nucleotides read TGTGCCTCCCTGCCCAGAATTGGGACAGGGGACGAGCAGTACTTC.

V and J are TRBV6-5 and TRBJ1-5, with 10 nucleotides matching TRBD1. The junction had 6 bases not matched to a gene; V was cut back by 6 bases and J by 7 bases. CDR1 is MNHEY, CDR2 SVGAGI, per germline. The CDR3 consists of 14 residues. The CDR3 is CASSRQGAKQPQHF. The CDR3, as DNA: TGTGCCAGCAGCCGACAGGGGGCGAAGCAGCCCCAGCATTTT.

The CDR3, as DNA: TGTGCCAGCAGCCCGGACCTCACGGATACGCAGTATTTT. Amino acids: CASSPDLTDTQYF. The V gene is TRBV7-8, the J gene TRBJ2-3; no firm D call. The CDR3 is 13 residues long. Germline CDR1 and CDR2: SGHVS and FQNEAQ. V was pared by 5 bases and J by 6 bases, with 12 bases between. Based on the CDR3 plus reference TRBV7-8 and TRBJ2-3, the full variable domain is GAGVSQSPRYKVAKRGQDVALRCDPISGHVSLFWYQQALGQGPEFLTYFQNEAQLDKSGLPSDRFFAERPEGSVSTLKIQRTQQEDSAVYLCASSPDLTDTQYFGPGTRLTVL.

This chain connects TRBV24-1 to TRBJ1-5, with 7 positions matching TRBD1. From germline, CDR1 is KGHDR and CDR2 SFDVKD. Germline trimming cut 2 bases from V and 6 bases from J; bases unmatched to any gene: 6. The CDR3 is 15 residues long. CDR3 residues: CATSDSRQGRQPQHF. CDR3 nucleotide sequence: TGTGCCACCAGTGATTCCAGACAGGGCCGTCAGCCCCAGCATTTT.

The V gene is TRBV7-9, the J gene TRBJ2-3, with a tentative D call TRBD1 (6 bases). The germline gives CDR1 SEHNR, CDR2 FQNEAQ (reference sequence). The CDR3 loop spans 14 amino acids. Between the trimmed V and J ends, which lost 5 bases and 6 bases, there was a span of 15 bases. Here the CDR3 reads CASSPSTGSDTQYF. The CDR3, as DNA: TGTGCCAGCAGCCCGAGTACAGGGAGCGATACGCAGTATTTT.

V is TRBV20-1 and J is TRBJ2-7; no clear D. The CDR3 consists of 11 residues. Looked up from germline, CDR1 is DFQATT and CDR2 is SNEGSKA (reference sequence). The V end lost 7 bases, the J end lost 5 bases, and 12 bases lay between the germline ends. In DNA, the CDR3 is TGCAGTGTCCTGGGTGCCGACGAGCAGTACTTC. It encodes CSVLGADEQYF.